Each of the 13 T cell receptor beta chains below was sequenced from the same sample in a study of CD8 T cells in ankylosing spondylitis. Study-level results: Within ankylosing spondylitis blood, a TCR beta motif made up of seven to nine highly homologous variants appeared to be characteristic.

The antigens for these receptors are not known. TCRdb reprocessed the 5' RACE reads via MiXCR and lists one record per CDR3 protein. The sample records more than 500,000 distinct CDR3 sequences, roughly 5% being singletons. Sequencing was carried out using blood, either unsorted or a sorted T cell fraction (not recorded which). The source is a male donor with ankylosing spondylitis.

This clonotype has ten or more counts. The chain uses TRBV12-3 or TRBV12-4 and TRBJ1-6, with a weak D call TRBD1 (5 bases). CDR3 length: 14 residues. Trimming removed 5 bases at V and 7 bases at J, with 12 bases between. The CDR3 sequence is CASSAGTTNSPLHF. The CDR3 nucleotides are TGTGCCAGCAGTGCCGGGACTACAAATTCACCCCTCCACTTT.

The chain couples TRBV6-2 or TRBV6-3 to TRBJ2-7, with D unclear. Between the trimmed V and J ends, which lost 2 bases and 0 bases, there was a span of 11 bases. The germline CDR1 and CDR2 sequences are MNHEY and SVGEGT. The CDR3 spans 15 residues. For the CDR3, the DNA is TGTGCCAGCAGTTACAGTCAGATTAGCTCCTACGAGCAGTACTTC. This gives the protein CASSYSQISSYEQYF.

The CDR3 is CASSDPRGEADTQYF. DNA of the CDR3: TGTGCCAGCAGTGACCCTCGCGGAGAGGCAGATACGCAGTATTTT. V usage is TRBV2 and J usage is TRBJ2-3; no clear D gene. V gave up 3 bases and J gave up 4 bases, with 14 bases separating them. CDR3 length equals 15 residues. Germline lookup yields CDR1 SNHLY and CDR2 FYNNEI.

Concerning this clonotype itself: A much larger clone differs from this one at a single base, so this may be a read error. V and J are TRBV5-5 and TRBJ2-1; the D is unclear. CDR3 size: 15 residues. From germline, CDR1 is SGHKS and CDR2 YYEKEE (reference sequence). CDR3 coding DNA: TGTGCCAGCAGCGAGGACCGGAGCTCCTACCATGAGCAGTTCTTC. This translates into CASSEDRSSYHEQFF.

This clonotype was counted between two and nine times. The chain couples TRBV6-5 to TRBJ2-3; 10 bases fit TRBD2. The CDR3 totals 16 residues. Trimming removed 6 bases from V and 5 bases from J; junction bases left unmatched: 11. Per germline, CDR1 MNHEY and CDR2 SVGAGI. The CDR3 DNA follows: TGTGCCAGCAGCTTAAAGCGGGAGGGCCGTGTAGATACGCAGTATTTT. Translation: CASSLKREGRVDTQYF.

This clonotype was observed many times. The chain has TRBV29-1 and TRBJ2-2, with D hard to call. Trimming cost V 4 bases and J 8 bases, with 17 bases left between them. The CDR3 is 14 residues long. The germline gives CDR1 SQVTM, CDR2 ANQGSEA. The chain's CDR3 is CSVAHIGGSGELFF. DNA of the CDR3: TGCAGCGTTGCGCATATTGGCGGCAGTGGGGAGCTGTTTTTT.

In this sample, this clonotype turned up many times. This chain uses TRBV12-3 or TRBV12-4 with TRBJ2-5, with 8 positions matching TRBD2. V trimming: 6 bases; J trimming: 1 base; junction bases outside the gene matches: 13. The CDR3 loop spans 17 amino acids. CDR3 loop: CASSRGVQRGTQETQYF. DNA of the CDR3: TGTGCCAGCAGCCGAGGGGTCCAGCGGGGGACCCAAGAGACCCAGTACTTC.

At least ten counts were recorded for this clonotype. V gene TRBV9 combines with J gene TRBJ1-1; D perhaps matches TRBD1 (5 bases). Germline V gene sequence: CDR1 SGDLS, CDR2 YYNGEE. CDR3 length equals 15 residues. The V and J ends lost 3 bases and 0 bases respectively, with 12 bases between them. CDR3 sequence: CASSAGTRLNTEAFF. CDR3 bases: TGTGCCAGCAGCGCGGGGACGCGGCTGAACACTGAAGCTTTCTTT.

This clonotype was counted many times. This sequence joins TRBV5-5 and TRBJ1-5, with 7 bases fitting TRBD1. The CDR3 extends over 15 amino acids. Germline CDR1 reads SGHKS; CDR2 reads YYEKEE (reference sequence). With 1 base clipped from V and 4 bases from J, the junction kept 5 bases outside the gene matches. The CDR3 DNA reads TGTGCCAGCAGCTTGTACGCAGGGGGTAATCAGCCCCAGCATTTT. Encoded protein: CASSLYAGGNQPQHF.

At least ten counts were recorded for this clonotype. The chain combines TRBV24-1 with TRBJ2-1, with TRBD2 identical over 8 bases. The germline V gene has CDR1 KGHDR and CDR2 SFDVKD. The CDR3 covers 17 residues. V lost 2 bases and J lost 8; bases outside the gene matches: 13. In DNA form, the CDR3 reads TGTGCCACCAGTGATTCCTTCAGCGGGAGAGGAGGCGATGAGCAGTTCTTC. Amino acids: CATSDSFSGRGGDEQFF.

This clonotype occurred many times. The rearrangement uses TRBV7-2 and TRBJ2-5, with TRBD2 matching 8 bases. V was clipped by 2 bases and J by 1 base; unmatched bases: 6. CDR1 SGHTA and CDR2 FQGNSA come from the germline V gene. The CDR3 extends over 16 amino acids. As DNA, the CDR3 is TGTGCCAGCAGCTTATGGGTAGCGGGGACCCAAGAGACCCAGTACTTC. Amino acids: CASSLWVAGTQETQYF.

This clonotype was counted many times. CDR3 amino acids: CASSLGRNQETQYF. For the CDR3, the DNA is TGTGCCAGCAGCTTAGGCAGAAACCAAGAGACCCAGTACTTC. V usage is TRBV11-2 and J usage is TRBJ2-5; no clear D gene. V lost 1 base and J lost 0, with 6 bases in between. This CDR3 has 14 amino acids. Germline assignment: CDR1 SGHAT and CDR2 FQNNGV.

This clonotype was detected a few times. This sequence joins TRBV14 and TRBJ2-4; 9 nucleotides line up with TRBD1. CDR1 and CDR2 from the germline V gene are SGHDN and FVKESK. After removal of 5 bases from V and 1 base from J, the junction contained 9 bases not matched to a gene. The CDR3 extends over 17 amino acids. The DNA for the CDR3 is TGTGCCAGCAGCTTAAGGACAGGGGACTCCGCCAAAAACATTCAGTACTTC. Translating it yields CASSLRTGDSAKNIQYF.